The sequence of this T cell receptor beta chain was determined in a study of cytomegalovirus exposure and HLA in healthy donors. About the research overall: Among roughly 180 million T cells, an earlier analysis found about 100 million unique TCR beta sequences. Genotyping of more than 300 donors showed that roughly 83% belonged to the Caucasian-associated ancestry cluster. Findings of the study overall: Of the V segments, some could not be distinguished, including TRBV6-2 and TRBV6-3, and were excluded. Confirmation was obtained in vitro that three CMV-associated chains are specific for CMV antigens.

The V end was cut by 7 bases, the J end by 6 bases, with 21 bases between. The CDR3 runs to 15 residues. In the PCR, 60 Vbeta and 13 Jbeta primers were used. The data were produced by immunoSEQ multiplex PCR, yet TCRdb's version contains in-frame clones alone and is incomplete. The data contain 90,000 to 100,000 clones, more than 75% of them seen just once; the ten biggest clones take up around 2%. Turning to this clone: Its cognate antigen is unknown.

Specimen: PBMCs. The origin of this receptor is a man in his late teens or twenties in good health and CMV-seronegative. This rearrangement joins TRBV23-1 to TRBJ1-2; D is perhaps TRBD1 (6 bases). TRBV23-1 falls under the ORF class, with uncertain function. The CDR3 nucleotides read TGCGCCAGCATCTTAATCTGGGGGGGGCCGGATGGCTACACCTTC. As protein: CASILIWGGPDGYTF.